This is a list of T cell receptor beta chains from one sample in a study of T-cell reconstitution after alpha-beta-depleted transplantation in children. TCRdb reanalysed the PCR reads using MiXCR and keeps one entry per CDR3 protein. The sample yields about 640,000 distinct CDR3 sequences, 16% seen once. This sample comprised PBMCs from the stem cell graft donor, obtained from the stem cell graft. The source of these receptors is a human donor who donated a stem cell graft to a child with acute myeloid leukemia. Both conserved end residues are part of each CDR3. D genes are given only for firm matches. Clone size, where shown, is once, few, many, or a class for clones that have expanded.

j_call cdr3_length clone_size d_call v_call cdr3_aa cdr3_nt
TRBJ1-3 14 few NA TRBV9 CASSVGQTGNTIYF TGTGCCAGCAGCGTAGGGCAGACCGGAAACACCATATATTTT
TRBJ2-1 16 few NA TRBV11-2 CASSSLRTSSYNEQFF TGTGCCAGCAGCTCCCTTAGGACTTCCTCCTACAATGAGCAGTTCTTC
TRBJ1-2 16 NA TRBD1 TRBV5-1 CASSFSPGTENYGYTF TGCGCCAGCAGCTTCAGTCCCGGGACAGAGAACTATGGCTACACCTTC
TRBJ2-2 13 many NA TRBV6-5 CASSYSRGGRLFF TGTGCCAGCAGTTACTCGAGGGGGGGACGGCTGTTTTTT
TRBJ2-6 17 once TRBD1 TRBV27 CASSLTGGASGANVLTF TGTGCCAGCAGTTTAACAGGGGGCGCTTCTGGGGCCAACGTCCTGACTTTC
TRBJ1-6 16 NA TRBD1 TRBV20-1 CSARVVGDRRNSPLHF TGCAGTGCTAGAGTTGTTGGGGACAGGAGAAATTCACCCCTCCACTTT
TRBJ2-4 18 NA TRBD2 TRBV5-1 CASSPEVAGGVAKNIQYF TGCGCCAGCAGCCCCGAGGTGGCGGGAGGGGTAGCCAAAAACATTCAGTACTTC
TRBJ2-2 16 many NA TRBV20-1 CSARDVAGLGTGELFF TGCAGTGCTAGAGATGTGGCAGGTCTCGGCACCGGGGAGCTGTTTTTT
TRBJ2-1 13 many NA TRBV7-2 CASSSDGNNEQFF TGTGCCAGCAGCTCAGACGGAAACAATGAGCAGTTCTTC
TRBJ2-5 13 many NA TRBV24-1 CATRAGMGETQYF TGTGCCACCAGAGCAGGGATGGGAGAGACCCAGTACTTC
TRBJ2-3 15 once NA TRBV7-9 CASSLLVAGPRSQYF TGTGCCAGCAGCTTATTGGTAGCTGGCCCCCGCTCGCAGTATTTT
TRBJ1-1 15 NA TRBD1 TRBV11-2 CASKLRDRGNTEAFF TGTGCCAGCAAACTCCGGGACAGGGGTAATACTGAAGCTTTCTTT
TRBJ2-1 14 NA TRBD2 TRBV27 CASSYRGGYNEQFF TGTGCCAGCAGTTATCGCGGGGGTTACAATGAGCAGTTCTTC
TRBJ2-2 13 NA NA TRBV27 CASSFPGTGELFF TGTGCCAGCAGTTTCCCTGGTACCGGGGAGCTGTTTTTT
TRBJ2-1 14 many NA TRBV4-2 CASSQGKGYNEQFF TGTGCCAGCAGCCAGGGTAAGGGCTACAATGAGCAGTTCTTC
TRBJ1-1 13 NA NA TRBV7-9 CASSSQGFQEAFF TGTGCCAGCAGCTCCCAGGGATTCCAGGAAGCTTTCTTT
TRBJ1-5 15 few NA TRBV6-1 CASSEAGHGNSPQHF TGTGCCAGCAGTGAAGCAGGACATGGCAATTCGCCCCAGCATTTT
TRBJ2-3 12 many NA TRBV20-1 CSATQQLDTQYF TGCAGTGCTACCCAACAACTAGATACGCAGTATTTT
TRBJ1-5 13 NA TRBD1 TRBV12-3/TRBV12-4 CASRQGSGQPQHF TGTGCCAGCAGACAGGGGAGCGGGCAGCCCCAGCATTTT
TRBJ2-3 11 few NA TRBV29-1 CSVSTTDTQYF TGCAGCGTTTCTACCACAGATACGCAGTATTTT
TRBJ2-3 15 NA NA TRBV9 CASSVLPSSTDTQYF TGTGCCAGCAGCGTCCTGCCCTCTAGCACAGATACGCAGTATTTT
TRBJ1-4 14 many NA TRBV29-1 CSVADGRGVRKLFF TGCAGCGTTGCGGACGGTAGGGGTGTAAGAAAACTGTTTTTT
TRBJ2-5 17 NA TRBD2 TRBV20-1 CSARAPRTSGGLGTQYF TGCAGTGCTAGAGCCCCCAGGACTAGCGGGGGGTTAGGGACCCAGTACTTC
TRBJ2-7 13 many TRBD1 TRBV20-1 CSAPRQGSYEQYF TGCAGTGCCCCTCGACAGGGGTCCTACGAGCAGTACTTC
TRBJ2-1 16 NA TRBD1 TRBV5-1 CASSSGTGSGADEQFF TGCGCCAGCAGCTCAGGGACAGGGAGCGGAGCGGATGAGCAGTTCTTC
TRBJ2-2 14 NA TRBD1 TRBV20-1 CSARRTGRTGELFF TGCAGTGCAAGGAGGACAGGGAGAACCGGGGAGCTGTTTTTT
TRBJ1-5 12 many NA TRBV20-1 CTSGDSNQPQHF TGCACCTCAGGGGATAGCAATCAGCCCCAGCATTTT
TRBJ1-1 14 many NA TRBV12-3/TRBV12-4 CASSLAPGHTEAFF TGTGCCAGCAGTCTAGCCCCGGGACACACTGAAGCTTTCTTT
TRBJ2-5 15 NA NA TRBV5-4 CASSFRSSVVETQYF TGTGCCAGCAGCTTTCGTTCTAGCGTTGTGGAGACCCAGTACTTC
TRBJ2-3 14 few TRBD2 TRBV7-7 CASSEGLASDTQYF TGTGCCAGCAGCGAGGGACTAGCATCCGATACGCAGTATTTT
TRBJ2-5 16 few TRBD2 TRBV7-2 CASSLGGLAAQETQYF TGTGCCAGCAGCTTAGGGGGACTAGCGGCGCAAGAGACCCAGTACTTC
TRBJ2-4 14 many NA TRBV20-1 CSASGDGAKNIQYF TGCAGTGCTAGTGGGGACGGGGCCAAAAACATTCAGTACTTC
TRBJ2-3 14 many NA TRBV7-2 CASSFPPTADTQYF TGTGCCAGCAGCTTCCCCCCGACAGCAGATACGCAGTATTTT